These 28 T cell receptor beta chains share one sample of origin, sequenced in a study of T cells in localized non-small cell lung cancer. The method was immunoSEQ multiplex PCR; TCRdb's version includes in-frame clones alone and lacks a portion of them. Altogether about 1,200 clones are present, more than 30% being singletons, with the ten largest covering nearly 10%. This specimen consisted of lung tumor tissue, obtained before any cancer treatment. Receptors originate from a male donor at least 60 years old with stage I lung adenocarcinoma.

This chain connects TRBV19 to TRBJ1-5; 7 bases line up with TRBD1. Germline V gene data show CDR1 as LNHDA and CDR2 as SQIVND (reference sequence). The CDR3 has 15 residues. Germline trimming cut 6 bases from V and 0 bases from J; bases unmatched to any gene: 5. The CDR3 sequence is CASRPGTASNQPQHF. CDR3 DNA: TGTGCCAGTAGACCCGGGACAGCTAGCAATCAGCCCCAGCATTTT.

V usage is TRBV4-1 and J usage is TRBJ1-2; no firm D call. Trimming stripped 1 base from V and 7 bases from J, with 7 bases between. This CDR3 has 12 residues. Germline assignment: CDR1 MGHRA and CDR2 YSYEKL. The CDR3 reads CASSQAPGGYTF. Written as DNA, the CDR3 is TGCGCCAGCAGCCAAGCGCCGGGTGGCTACACCTTC.

This chain links TRBV5-1 with TRBJ1-2; D is unresolved. The CDR3 extends over 14 amino acids. Per germline, CDR1 SGHRS and CDR2 YFSETQ. Deletions cut 0 bases from V and 4 bases from J, with 10 bases between. The CDR3 reads CASSLAIAGYGYTF. The CDR3 DNA is TGCGCCAGCAGCTTGGCTATCGCAGGCTATGGCTACACCTTC.

This clone was detected a few times. The chain combines TRBV5-1 with TRBJ1-1; the D is unclear. Per the germline V gene, CDR1 is SGHRS and CDR2 is YFSETQ. V dropped 4 bases and J dropped 2 bases, with 15 bases sitting between them. This CDR3 is 15 amino acids long. Here the CDR3 reads CASSQLTSGNTEAFF. CDR3 coding DNA: TGCGCCAGCAGCCAACTGACAAGTGGTAACACTGAAGCTTTCTTT. The complete variable domain, with remaining parts taken from reference TRBV5-1 and TRBJ1-1, reads KAGVTQTPRYLIKTRGQQVTLSCSPISGHRSVSWYQQTPGQGLQFLFEYFSETQRNKGNFPGRFSGRQFSNSRSEMNVSTLELGDSALYLCASSQLTSGNTEAFFGQGTRLTVV.

This chain joins TRBV29-1 and TRBJ2-5; 7 bases align to TRBD1. This CDR3 region has 17 residues. Germline V CDR1 and CDR2: SQVTM, ANQGSEA. Trimming removed 1 base from V and 3 bases from J; junction bases left unmatched: 14. The CDR3 region has the DNA TGCAGCGTTGAAGGCCGCCAGGGGGAAGGTCGAAAAGAGACCCAGTACTTC. Its protein product is CSVEGRQGEGRKETQYF.

This rearrangement joins TRBV19 to TRBJ1-1; D gene uncertain. There are 15 residues in the CDR3. V gave up 6 bases and J gave up 0 bases, with 14 bases separating them. In germline, CDR1 is LNHDA, CDR2 SQIVND (reference sequence). DNA for the CDR3: TGTGCCAGTAGGGTAGGGCAGAGAATGAACACTGAAGCTTTCTTT. This encodes CASRVGQRMNTEAFF. The variable domain in full, with the rest retrieved from reference TRBV19 and TRBJ1-1, is DGGITQSPKYLFRKEGQNVTLSCEQNLNHDAMYWYRQDPGQGLRLIYYSQIVNDFQKGDIAEGYSVSREKKESFPLTVTSAQKNPTAFYLCASRVGQRMNTEAFFGQGTRLTVV.

The V and J genes are TRBV30 and TRBJ2-5, with 7 nucleotides matching TRBD2. The V and J ends lost 5 bases and 4 bases, in that order; junction bases with no gene match: 10. Per the germline V gene, CDR1 is GTSNPN and CDR2 is SVGIG (reference sequence). The CDR3 covers 14 residues. CDR3 protein: CAWASRGRIETQYF. In DNA, the CDR3 is TGTGCCTGGGCCTCGCGGGGGAGAATAGAGACCCAGTACTTC.

V and J are TRBV18 and TRBJ1-1; D ambiguous. Germline V gene sequence: CDR1 KGHSH, CDR2 LQKENI. The V gene lost 1 base and the J gene lost 0 bases, with 12 bases spanning the gap. The CDR3 covers 16 residues. The CDR3 coding sequence is TGTGCCAGCTCACCACAACCCCGGCGGATGAACACTGAAGCTTTCTTT. It is translated as CASSPQPRRMNTEAFF.

This chain connects TRBV16 to TRBJ1-2; no clear D gene. This CDR3 has 13 residues. The V gene's germline CDR1 is KGHSY and CDR2 FQNENV. The V gene lost 2 bases and the J gene lost 8 bases, with 12 bases spanning the gap. The CDR3 bases are TGTGCCAGCAGCCAAAGTCAGGTCGCCGGCTACACCTTC. It codes for CASSQSQVAGYTF.

This clone has only a few counts. This chain connects TRBV27 to TRBJ2-5; 7 nucleotides agree with TRBD2. Germline V CDR1 and CDR2: MNHEY, SMNVEV (reference sequence). The CDR3 has 16 residues. The junction had 14 bases not matched to a gene; V was cut back by 5 bases and J by 5 bases. For the CDR3, the DNA is TGTGCCAGCAGTGTTCAGACCTCAGCGGGGAGTGAGACCCAGTACTTC. It encodes CASSVQTSAGSETQYF.

This chain connects TRBV9 to TRBJ2-7; TRBD2 aligns across 7 bases. Per germline, CDR1 SGDLS and CDR2 YYNGEE. This CDR3 region has 15 residues. J gave up 6 bases and V 0 bases, and 9 bases lay outside the gene matches. The CDR3 is CASSVAGGGMGEQYF. CDR3 DNA: TGTGCCAGCAGCGTAGCCGGGGGAGGGATGGGCGAGCAGTACTTC.

V and J are TRBV5-1 and TRBJ1-1; TRBD1 is a possible D gene (5 bases). CDR1 is SGHRS, CDR2 YFSETQ, per germline. Between the trimmed V and J ends, which lost 4 bases and 1 base, there was a span of 14 bases. The CDR3 extends over 15 amino acids. This chain's CDR3 is CASSMGPFGNTEAFF. CDR3 sequence (DNA): TGCGCCAGCAGCATGGGACCCTTCGGGAACACTGAAGCTTTCTTT.

This rearrangement joins TRBV6-1 to TRBJ2-3; D is unresolved. The CDR3 is 13 residues long. The germline gives CDR1 MNHNS, CDR2 SASEGT. The V end was cut by 1 base, the J end by 2 bases, with 4 bases between. The CDR3 reads CASSEVATDTQYF. The CDR3, as DNA: TGTGCCAGCAGTGAAGTGGCCACAGATACGCAGTATTTT.

The V gene is TRBV10-3, the J gene TRBJ2-2; D may be TRBD1 (6 bases). The ends were cut back, 6 bases at V and 2 bases at J, with 10 bases in the middle. Germline-derived CDR1 and CDR2 are ENHRY and SYGVKD. CDR3 size: 14 residues. The CDR3 protein is CAIRAGDNTGELFF. The CDR3 bases are TGTGCCATCAGGGCAGGGGATAACACCGGGGAGCTGTTTTTT.

This clone qualifies as medium-sized. The V call is TRBV11-3, the J call TRBJ1-3; no clear D. CDR1 SGHNT and CDR2 YENEEA come from the germline V gene. This CDR3 contains 15 residues. Trimming stripped 2 bases from V and 2 bases from J, with 10 bases between. CDR3: CASSLQTIAGNTIYF. The CDR3 DNA is TGTGCCAGCAGCTTACAGACAATTGCTGGAAACACCATATATTTT.

The rearrangement uses TRBV6-8 and TRBJ2-4; 13 bases line up with TRBD2. The CDR3 has 16 amino acids. The trim removed 6 bases at V and 5 bases at J, leaving 7 bases unmatched. Germline assignment: CDR1 MNHGY and CDR2 SAAAGT. The CDR3 bases are TGTGCCAGCAGGGTACTAGCGGGGGGGCCCGAAAACATTCAGTACTTC. This encodes CASRVLAGGPENIQYF.

This clone was counted a few times. DNA of the CDR3: TGTGCCAGCAGCTCGGGGTACGGTAACTATGGCTACACCTTC. Protein product: CASSSGYGNYGYTF. The chain recombines TRBV11-3 with TRBJ1-2, with D unresolved. This CDR3 spans 14 amino acids. Germline lookup yields CDR1 SGHNT and CDR2 YENEEA. V lost 4 bases and J lost 1, with 10 bases in between. The full variable domain, with the rest looked up from reference TRBV11-3 and TRBJ1-2, is EAGVVQSPRYKIIEKKQPVAFWCNPISGHNTLYWYLQNLGQGPELLIRYENEEAVDDSQLPKDRFSAERLKGVDSTLKIQPAELGDSAVYLCASSSGYGNYGYTFGSGTRLTVV.

This rearrangement joins TRBV18 to TRBJ2-1, with D unresolved. Germline lookup yields CDR1 KGHSH and CDR2 LQKENI. The CDR3 loop spans 15 amino acids. Trimming took off 3 bases at V and 1 base at J, with 10 bases between the two ends. The CDR3 is CASSPLVASYNEQFF. DNA for the CDR3: TGTGCCAGCTCACCGTTGGTCGCTTCCTACAATGAGCAGTTCTTC.

V gene TRBV11-3 combines with J gene TRBJ2-1; 9 bases line up with TRBD2. This CDR3 has 17 amino acids. Trimming cost V 5 bases and J 4 bases; bases outside gene matches: 12. Per germline, CDR1 SGHNT and CDR2 YENEEA. CDR3 sequence reads: CASSRQRSSGGYNEQFF. The CDR3 region has the DNA TGTGCCAGCAGCCGCCAGAGAAGTAGCGGGGGTTACAATGAGCAGTTCTTC. The variable domain in full, completed from reference TRBV11-3 and TRBJ2-1, reads EAGVVQSPRYKIIEKKQPVAFWCNPISGHNTLYWYLQNLGQGPELLIRYENEEAVDDSQLPKDRFSAERLKGVDSTLKIQPAELGDSAVYLCASSRQRSSGGYNEQFFGPGTRLTVL.

This clone came up a few times. The genes are TRBV11-3 and TRBJ2-1; D remains ambiguous. Germline V gene lookup returns CDR1 SGHNT and CDR2 YENEEA. CDR3 length: 15 residues. Trimming took off 5 bases at V and 1 base at J, with 12 bases between the two ends. The CDR3 DNA follows: TGTGCCAGCAGCCCCCTAGTCGGTTCCTACAATGAGCAGTTCTTC. It codes for CASSPLVGSYNEQFF.

The chain has TRBV6-8 and TRBJ1-2; possibly TRBD1 for D (5 bases). The CDR3 totals 12 residues. CDR1 MNHGY and CDR2 SAAAGT come from the germline V gene. Between the trimmed V and J ends, which lost 5 bases and 5 bases, there was a span of 9 bases. CDR3 in amino acids: CASSGGGYGYTF. Here the CDR3 DNA reads TGTGCCAGCAGTGGGGGAGGATATGGCTACACCTTC.

This clone was recorded once. CDR3 DNA: TGCAGCGTTGGGACGGGGGCAACTGAAGCTTTCTTT. Amino acid sequence: CSVGTGATEAFF. The V gene is TRBV29-1, the J gene TRBJ1-1; D possibly corresponds to TRBD1 (6 bases). V dropped 4 bases and J dropped 5 bases, with 11 bases sitting between them. The CDR3 spans 12 residues. The germline CDR1 and CDR2 sequences are SQVTM and ANQGSEA.

CDR3: CASRRGSSETQYF. DNA for the CDR3: TGTGCCAGTAGGAGAGGTAGTAGCGAGACCCAGTACTTC. This chain joins TRBV19 and TRBJ2-5, with unresolved D. The CDR3 loop spans 13 amino acids. Germline lookup yields CDR1 LNHDA and CDR2 SQIVND (reference sequence). Trimming removed 6 bases from V and 5 bases from J, with 13 bases in between.

V and J are TRBV5-1 and TRBJ2-5; D may correspond to TRBD1 or TRBD2 (5 bases each). The germline CDR1 and CDR2 sequences are SGHRS and YFSETQ. The CDR3 spans 15 residues. Trimming took 5 bases from V and 2 from J, leaving 16 bases between them. Here the CDR3 DNA reads TGCGCCAGCAGGGCAAGGGACGGGCGACAAGAGACCCAGTACTTC. Protein product: CASRARDGRQETQYF.

In this sample, this clone turned up a few times. This chain connects TRBV9 to TRBJ2-1; 8 nucleotides agree with TRBD2. The CDR3 is 14 residues long. Trimming took 4 bases from V and 4 from J; bases not matched to a gene: 4. The V gene's germline CDR1 is SGDLS and CDR2 YYNGEE. CDR3 DNA: TGTGCCAGCAGCTATGAGCGGGGGTACAATGAGCAGTTCTTC. Translated, it gives CASSYERGYNEQFF. Combining the CDR3 with reference TRBV9 and TRBJ2-1 gives the whole variable domain DSGVTQTPKHLITATGQRVTLRCSPRSGDLSVYWYQQSLDQGLQFLIQYYNGEERAKGNILERFSAQQFPDLHSELNLSSLELGDSALYFCASSYERGYNEQFFGPGTRLTVL.

This clone turned up a few times. V and J are TRBV11-3 and TRBJ1-1; D call uncertain. The V and J ends lost 5 bases and 1 base respectively, with 11 bases between them. Looked up from germline, CDR1 is SGHNT and CDR2 is YENEEA. This CDR3 is built from 14 residues. The CDR3 nucleotides read TGTGCCAGCAGCCCGCAGGTGGGGAACACTGAAGCTTTCTTT. This sequence encodes CASSPQVGNTEAFF.

This clone has more than one count but fewer than ten. This rearrangement joins TRBV6-8 to TRBJ1-1, with D possibly matching TRBD1 (5 bases). The V end lost 5 bases, the J end lost 4 bases, and 14 bases lay between the germline ends. In germline, CDR1 is MNHGY, CDR2 SAAAGT. This CDR3 is built from 14 residues. This CDR3 is CASSEKGQGTEAFF. The CDR3 DNA sequence: TGTGCCAGCAGTGAGAAGGGGCAGGGCACTGAAGCTTTCTTT.

This chain links TRBV9 with TRBJ1-2; D is ambiguous. The germline V gene encodes CDR1 SGDLS and CDR2 YYNGEE. The CDR3 is made up of 13 amino acids. The V gene lost 1 base and the J gene lost 8 bases, with 12 bases spanning the gap. In nucleotides, the CDR3 is TGTGCCAGCAGCGTACCAGGCCACGGGGGCTACACCTTC. Its translation: CASSVPGHGGYTF.